This T cell receptor beta chain comes out of a study of T cell responses to AZD1222 COVID-19 vaccine. Study-level information: Combined were second doses at about 4 or about 12 weeks.

The germline CDR1 and CDR2 sequences are LGHNA and YNFKEQ. The germline V and J ends were trimmed by 0 bases and 0 bases, with 9 bases remaining between them. This CDR3 contains 17 residues. The assay was immunoSEQ multiplex PCR, and TCRdb's table has in-frame clones only and misses some. The sample shows fewer than 200,000 clones, 90% of them seen only once. This specimen consisted of peripheral blood, obtained on day 0 of AZD1222 vaccination. The TCR sequence derives from an adult in good health. The chain couples TRBV4-2 to TRBJ1-6; D remains unclear. The CDR3 coding sequence is TGTGCCAGCAGCCAAGACCCGGTCAGCTCCTATAATTCACCCCTCCACTTT. As protein: CASSQDPVSSYNSPLHF.